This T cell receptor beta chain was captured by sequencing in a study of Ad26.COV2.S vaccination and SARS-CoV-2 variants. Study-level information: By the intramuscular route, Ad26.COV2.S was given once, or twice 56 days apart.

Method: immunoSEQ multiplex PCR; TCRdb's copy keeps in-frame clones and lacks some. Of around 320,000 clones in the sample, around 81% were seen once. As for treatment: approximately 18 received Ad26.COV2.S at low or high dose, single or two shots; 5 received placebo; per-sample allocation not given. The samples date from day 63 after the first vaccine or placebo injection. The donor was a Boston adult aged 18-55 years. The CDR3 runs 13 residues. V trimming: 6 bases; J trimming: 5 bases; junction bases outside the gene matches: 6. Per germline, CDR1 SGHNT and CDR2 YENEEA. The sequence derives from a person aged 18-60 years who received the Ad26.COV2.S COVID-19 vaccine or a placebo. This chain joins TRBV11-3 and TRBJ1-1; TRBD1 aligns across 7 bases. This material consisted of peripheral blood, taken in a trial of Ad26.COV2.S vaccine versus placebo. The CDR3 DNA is TGTGCCAGCAGGGAACAGGGGAGGACTGAAGCTTTCTTT. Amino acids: CASREQGRTEAFF.